The text below deals with one TCR beta chain. The antigen remains undetermined. Then a second PCR, running roughly 7 to 11 cycles, was carried out with a sample-barcoded 5' primer and a J-beta primer mix. TCRdb analysed the 5' RACE reads with MiXCR anew, one entry per CDR3 protein. Among around 710,000 distinct CDR3 sequences listed, approximately 43% were seen once. V lost 4 bases and J lost 6; bases outside the gene matches: 4. The CDR3 has 14 amino acids. Germline values: CDR1 SGHRS, CDR2 YFSETQ. The data stem from a study of blood T cells in healthy people across ages. Study-wide findings and caveats: The study regarded diversity estimates from one million T cells as underestimates.

Whenever a sample was processed, at least 7 million PBMCs were isolated. Sequencing was performed on blood. The TCR sequence derives from a woman in her sixties in good health. The chain uses TRBV5-1 and TRBJ2-1; 10 bases align to TRBD2. The CDR3 is CASSGPSGSNEQFF. DNA for the CDR3: TGCGCCAGCAGCGGTCCTAGCGGGAGCAATGAGCAGTTCTTC.